This T cell receptor beta chain was captured in a study of blood T cell repertoires in COVID-19. Overall study context: COVID-19 samples from acute and convalescent phases originated in the United States, Italy and Spain. Sources were T cells, B-cell-depleted T cells, or PBMCs; the material itself was cDNA or gDNA.

Germline V gene sequence: CDR1 SGHNT, CDR2 YYREEE (reference sequence). This CDR3 is built from 15 residues. The V gene lost 1 base and the J gene lost 0 bases, with 10 bases spanning the gap. How the authors handled the data: Nucleated cell counts were estimated from reference gene primer amplification. Repertoires were generated with immunoSEQ multiplex PCR, while TCRdb's copy carries only in-frame clones and drops some. D and trimming were read from the DNA, whereas the V and J calls and clone size are those reported in that table. This repertoire shows under 85,000 clones, 84% found once; its top ten account for about an eighth. Seattle's enrolled individuals joined amid active infection and were then monitored longitudinally.

The sample comprised peripheral blood. The gene calls are TRBV5-4 and TRBJ2-5, with D maybe TRBD1 (5 bases). The origin of this receptor is a man aged 45-65 years with COVID-19, enrolled during active disease. As DNA, the CDR3 is TGTGCCAGCAGCTTGCTCCCGGACAACCAAGAGACCCAGTACTTC. It is translated as CASSLLPDNQETQYF.